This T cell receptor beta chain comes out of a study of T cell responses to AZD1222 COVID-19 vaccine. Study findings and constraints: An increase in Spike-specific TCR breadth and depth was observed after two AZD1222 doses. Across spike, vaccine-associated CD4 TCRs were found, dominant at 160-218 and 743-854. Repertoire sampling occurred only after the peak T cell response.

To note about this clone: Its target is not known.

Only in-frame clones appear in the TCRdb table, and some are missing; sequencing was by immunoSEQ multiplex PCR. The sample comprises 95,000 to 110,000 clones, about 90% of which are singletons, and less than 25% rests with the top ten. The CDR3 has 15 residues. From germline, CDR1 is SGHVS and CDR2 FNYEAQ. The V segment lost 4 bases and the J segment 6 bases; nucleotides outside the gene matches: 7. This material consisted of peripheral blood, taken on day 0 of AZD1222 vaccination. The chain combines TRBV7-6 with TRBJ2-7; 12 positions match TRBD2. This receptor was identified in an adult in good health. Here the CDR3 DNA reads TGTGCCAGCAGCTCTCTAGCGGGGGGGCCTAGCGAGCAGTACTTC. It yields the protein CASSSLAGGPSEQYF. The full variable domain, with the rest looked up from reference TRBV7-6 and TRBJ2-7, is GAGVSQSPRYKVTKRGQDVALRCDPISGHVSLYWYRQALGQGPEFLTYFNYEAQQDKSGLPNDRFSAERPEGSISTLTIQRTEQRDSAMYRCASSSLAGGPSEQYFGPGTRLTVT.